One sample yielded the 8 T cell receptor beta chains listed below, sequenced in a study of T cell repertoires in cytomegalovirus infection. TCRdb fed the reads into MiXCR, producing one record per CDR3 protein. Among roughly 140,000 distinct CDR3 sequences listed, 20% to 30% were seen once. Sequenced input: PBMCs. These receptors were collected from a human donor in good health (CMV status not recorded). Some clones in this sample may be carry-over from other donors' samples.

This clonotype was detected a few times. The chain recombines TRBV6-6 with TRBJ2-1; D is possibly TRBD1 (6 bases). Looked up from germline, CDR1 is MNHNY and CDR2 is SVGAGI (reference sequence). Between the trimmed V and J ends, which lost 4 bases and 6 bases, there was a span of 16 bases. The CDR3 sequence is 15 residues long. The CDR3 bases are TGTGCCAGCAGTTCTACTTTCAGGGGACCCAATGAGCAGTTCTTC. Encoded protein: CASSSTFRGPNEQFF.

The V call is TRBV2, the J call TRBJ1-1; D is unclear. V was trimmed by 4 bases and J by 7 bases, leaving 7 bases between them. CDR3 length equals 11 residues. Germline V lookup: CDR1 SNHLY, CDR2 FYNNEI. The CDR3: CASSVHIEAFF. Written as DNA, the CDR3 is TGTGCCAGCAGTGTACACATTGAAGCTTTCTTT.

The V gene is TRBV20-1, the J gene TRBJ2-7; D tentatively reads TRBD1 or TRBD2 (5 bases each). Trimming cost V 6 bases and J 0 bases, with 12 bases left between them. Per germline, CDR1 DFQATT and CDR2 SNEGSKA (reference sequence). The CDR3 is 13 amino acids. This chain's CDR3 is CSAERDGSYEQYF. CDR3 DNA: TGCAGTGCCGAGAGGGACGGCTCCTACGAGCAGTACTTC.

This clonotype was observed many times. The rearrangement links TRBV7-2 to TRBJ2-1, with 7 bases fitting TRBD1. In germline, CDR1 is SGHTA, CDR2 FQGNSA. The trim removed 5 bases at V and 5 bases at J, leaving 6 bases unmatched. CDR3 length: 14 residues. The CDR3 loop is CASSRQGRDNEQFF. The CDR3 nucleotides are TGTGCCAGCAGCCGACAGGGTAGGGACAATGAGCAGTTCTTC.

This clonotype has ten or more counts. This chain uses TRBV7-2 with TRBJ1-3, with D unresolved. CDR1 and CDR2 from the germline V gene are SGHTA and FQGNSA. The ends were cut back, 3 bases at V and 0 bases at J, with 9 bases in the middle. The CDR3 has 15 amino acids. CDR3 nucleotide sequence: TGTGCCAGCAGCTTCTGGCCTCCCTCTGGAAACACCATATATTTT. Its protein is CASSFWPPSGNTIYF.

This chain links TRBV2 with TRBJ1-6; D not certain. Germline V CDR1 and CDR2: SNHLY, FYNNEI. The V and J ends lost 6 bases and 8 bases respectively, with 11 bases between them. The CDR3 runs 13 residues. The DNA for the CDR3 is TGTGCCAGCAGGGGCATGCAGGATTCACCCCTCCACTTT. As protein: CASRGMQDSPLHF.

This chain connects TRBV12-3 or TRBV12-4 to TRBJ1-6; D might be TRBD1 (5 bases). The germline V and J ends were trimmed by 5 bases and 1 base, with 12 bases remaining between them. This CDR3 is 16 amino acids long. The CDR3 coding sequence is TGTGCCAGCAGTCATGTTGGGGGTTCCTATAATTCACCCCTCCACTTT. Its protein is CASSHVGGSYNSPLHF.

The V and J genes are TRBV20-1 and TRBJ1-2; no clear D gene. Germline V gene data show CDR1 as DFQATT and CDR2 as SNEGSKA (reference sequence). Trimming shortened V by 3 bases and J by 5 bases, and 13 bases separated the two germline ends. There are 13 residues in the CDR3. The CDR3: CSASSPGDYGYTF. CDR3 nucleotide sequence: TGCAGTGCTAGTTCCCCAGGTGATTATGGCTACACCTTC.